A single sample is the source of the 11 T cell receptor beta chains below, sequenced in a study of beta chain features in type 1 diabetes. TCRB transcripts that were expressed got sequenced, as all of the isolated RNA had been reverse transcribed. TCRdb keeps only in-frame clones here, not all; method: immunoSEQ multiplex PCR. The table lists about 300,000 clones, roughly 8% of them singletons. Sequences were obtained from central memory CD4+ T cells from blood. The source of these receptors is a young woman in good health.

This clone was seen at least ten times. The rearrangement uses TRBV28 and TRBJ1-2; D might be TRBD1 (5 bases). Trimming removed 5 bases at V and 8 bases at J, with 15 bases between. Germline CDR1 is MDHEN and CDR2 is SYDVKM. This CDR3 contains 13 residues. The CDR3 protein is CASSPQGPGGYTF. The CDR3 DNA is TGTGCCAGCAGTCCGCAGGGTCCCGGGGGCTACACCTTC.

The table lists this clone with a few counts. This chain uses TRBV21-1 with TRBJ2-1; the D call TRBD2 from the table was never checked on the DNA. TRBV21-1 is noted as a pseudogene. The CDR3 spans 14 residues. The CDR3 coding sequence is TGTGCCAGCAGCCCCCGGGACTTTTACAATGAGCAGTTCTTC. It specifies CASSPRDFYNEQFF.

This clone was observed a handful of times. The J gene is TRBJ2-6, the V gene TRBV15; 9 positions agree with TRBD1. The CDR3 is made up of 18 amino acids. V trimming: 5 bases; J trimming: 0 bases; junction bases outside the gene matches: 8. CDR1 is LNHNV, CDR2 YYDKDF, per germline (reference sequence). CDR3 DNA sequence: TGTGCCACCAGCGGACCGGGACAGGGTCACTCTGGGGCCAACGTCCTGACTTTC. It codes for CATSGPGQGHSGANVLTF.

The rearrangement links TRBV5-1 to TRBJ2-3, with D uncertain. In germline, CDR1 is SGHRS, CDR2 YFSETQ. The CDR3 sequence is 16 residues long. The V gene lost 0 bases and the J gene lost 6 bases, with 17 bases spanning the gap. The CDR3 sequence: CASSLDPFTLLDTQYF. The CDR3 DNA follows: TGCGCCAGCAGCTTGGACCCCTTTACCCTTCTGGATACGCAGTATTTT.

This clone came up many times. The chain links TRBV29-1 to TRBJ2-1, with a possible D match to TRBD1 (5 bases). Trimming removed 3 bases at V and 10 bases at J, with 16 bases between. This CDR3 spans 13 amino acids. Looked up from germline, CDR1 is SQVTM and CDR2 is ANQGSEA. This CDR3 reads CSVEAGPSGEQFF. The CDR3 bases are TGCAGCGTTGAGGCAGGGCCATCAGGGGAGCAGTTCTTC.

This clone was observed a few times. The chain is built from TRBV28 and TRBJ1-2, with D unclear. Germline V gives CDR1 MDHEN, CDR2 SYDVKM. The CDR3 spans 13 residues. V lost 4 bases to trimming and J lost 7 bases, with 13 bases between them. The CDR3 region has the DNA TGTGCCAGCAGTTCACCCGGGGTCGGTGGCTACACCTTC. Its protein product is CASSSPGVGGYTF.

This clone was counted only a few times. The gene calls are TRBV30 and TRBJ2-5; TRBD1 or TRBD2 may be the D gene (5 bases each). The CDR3 sequence is 14 residues long. Germline V gene lookup returns CDR1 GTSNPN and CDR2 SVGIG (reference sequence). The V gene lost 2 bases and the J gene lost 1 base, with 11 bases spanning the gap. The CDR3 here is CAWSQAGAQETQYF. The CDR3 DNA sequence: TGTGCCTGGAGTCAAGCCGGGGCCCAAGAGACCCAGTACTTC.

V is TRBV10-3 and J is TRBJ2-5; possible D gene TRBD2, 5 bases. V gave up 6 bases and J gave up 1 base, with 12 bases separating them. The CDR3 totals 14 residues. Germline CDR1 reads ENHRY; CDR2 reads SYGVKD. CDR3 loop: CAISEREFQETQYF. The CDR3 bases are TGTGCCATCAGCGAGAGGGAGTTCCAAGAGACCCAGTACTTC.

This clone turned up a few times. The chain couples TRBV7-9 to TRBJ2-3; TRBD2 matches 8 bases. V lost 9 bases, J lost 4 bases, and 9 bases stayed unmatched. Per the germline V gene, CDR1 is SEHNR and CDR2 is FQNEAQ (reference sequence). This CDR3 has 14 residues. The CDR3 nucleotides read TGTGCCAGTTCGGACGGGAGGGCCTCAGATACGCAGTATTTT. Residues: CASSDGRASDTQYF.

DNA for the CDR3: TGCGCCAGCAGCCAAGTCCACACCGGGGAGCTGTTTTTT. It translates to CASSQVHTGELFF. J is TRBJ2-2 and V is TRBV4-3; unclear D gene. The CDR3 loop spans 13 amino acids. V gave up 1 base and J gave up 3 bases, with 3 bases separating them. Germline V lookup: CDR1 LGHNA, CDR2 YSLEER.

This chain connects TRBV7-2 to TRBJ2-3; 7 positions match TRBD1. V was clipped by 0 bases and J by 5 bases; unmatched bases: 8. This CDR3 is 16 amino acids long. Germline V gives CDR1 SGHTA, CDR2 FQGNSA. The chain's CDR3 is CASSLAFRAGGDTQYF. The CDR3 nucleotides read TGTGCCAGCAGCTTAGCCTTCAGGGCAGGGGGAGATACGCAGTATTTT.